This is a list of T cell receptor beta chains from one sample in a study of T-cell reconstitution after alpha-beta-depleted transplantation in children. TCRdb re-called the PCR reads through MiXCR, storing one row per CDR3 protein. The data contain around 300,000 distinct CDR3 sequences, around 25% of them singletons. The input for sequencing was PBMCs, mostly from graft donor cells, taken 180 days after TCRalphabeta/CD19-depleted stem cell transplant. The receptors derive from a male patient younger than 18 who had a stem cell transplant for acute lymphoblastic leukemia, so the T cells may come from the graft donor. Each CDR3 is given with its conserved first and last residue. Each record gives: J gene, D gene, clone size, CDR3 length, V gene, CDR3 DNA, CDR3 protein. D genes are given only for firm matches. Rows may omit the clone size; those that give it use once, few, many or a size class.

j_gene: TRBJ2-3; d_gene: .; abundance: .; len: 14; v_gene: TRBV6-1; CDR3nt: TGTGCCAGCAGAGACAGCCTCCGGAGAGATACGCAGTATTTT; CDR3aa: CASRDSLRRDTQYF
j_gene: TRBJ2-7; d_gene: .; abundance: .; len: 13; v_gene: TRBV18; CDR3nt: TGTGCCAGCTCGCCACAGGACCGCTACGAGCAGTACTTC; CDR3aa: CASSPQDRYEQYF
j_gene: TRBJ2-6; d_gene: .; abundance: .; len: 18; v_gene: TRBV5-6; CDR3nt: TGTGCCAGCAGCTTGGATACAGTTGAATACTCTGGGGCCAACGTCCTGACTTTC; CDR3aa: CASSLDTVEYSGANVLTF
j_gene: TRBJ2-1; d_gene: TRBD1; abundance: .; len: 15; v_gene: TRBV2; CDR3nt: TGTGCCAGCAGTCTATTAGGACAGGGGGCCAATGAGCAGTTCTTC; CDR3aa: CASSLLGQGANEQFF
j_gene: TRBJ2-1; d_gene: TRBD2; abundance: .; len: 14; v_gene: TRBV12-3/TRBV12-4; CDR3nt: TGTGCCAGCAGTTTAGAAGGCGGGGGGAATGAGCAGTTCTTC; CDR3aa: CASSLEGGGNEQFF
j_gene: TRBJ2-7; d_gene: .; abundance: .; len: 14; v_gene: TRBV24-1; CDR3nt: TGTGCCACCAGTGTAAGAACCCTGGACTACGAGCAGTACTTC; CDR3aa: CATSVRTLDYEQYF
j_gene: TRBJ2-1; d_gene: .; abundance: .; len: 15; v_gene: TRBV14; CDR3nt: TGTGCCAGCAGCCCGAGCGGAGATCTAAACAATGAGCAGTTCTTC; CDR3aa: CASSPSGDLNNEQFF
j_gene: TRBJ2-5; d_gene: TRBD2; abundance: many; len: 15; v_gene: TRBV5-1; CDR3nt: TGCGCCAGCAGCACCGGGACTAGCGGGACGGTGACCCAGTACTTC; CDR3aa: CASSTGTSGTVTQYF
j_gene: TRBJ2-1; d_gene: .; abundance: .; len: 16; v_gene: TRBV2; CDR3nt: TGTGCCAGCAGTGAAGCGCTCGGGAGTTCGTACAATGAGCAGTTCTTC; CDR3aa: CASSEALGSSYNEQFF
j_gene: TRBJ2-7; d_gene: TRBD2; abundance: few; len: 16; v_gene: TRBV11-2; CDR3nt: TGTGCCAGCAGCCCTCTGGGGACTAGCGATCCCTACGAGCAGTACTTC; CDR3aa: CASSPLGTSDPYEQYF
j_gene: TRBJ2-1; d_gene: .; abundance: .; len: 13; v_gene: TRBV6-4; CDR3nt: TGTGCCAGCAGTGACGACCGCAGGAATGAGCAGTTCTTC; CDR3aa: CASSDDRRNEQFF
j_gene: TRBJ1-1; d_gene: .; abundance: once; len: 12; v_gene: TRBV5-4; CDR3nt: TGTGCCAGCAGCTTGCAGAACACTGAAGCTTTCTTT; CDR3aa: CASSLQNTEAFF
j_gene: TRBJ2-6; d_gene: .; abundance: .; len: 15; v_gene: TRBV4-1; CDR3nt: TGCGCCAGTGGGACTGTCTTCTCTGGGGCCAACGTCCTGACTTTC; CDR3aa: CASGTVFSGANVLTF
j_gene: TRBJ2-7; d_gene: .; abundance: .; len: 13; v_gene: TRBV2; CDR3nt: TGTGCCAGCGTCCGGGACAAGCCCTACGAGCAGTACTTC; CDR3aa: CASVRDKPYEQYF
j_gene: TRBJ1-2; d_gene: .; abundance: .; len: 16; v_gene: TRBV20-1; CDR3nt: TGCTGTGCTAGAGATAGGCCAGGGACCCTGAACTATGGCTACACCTTC; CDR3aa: CCARDRPGTLNYGYTF
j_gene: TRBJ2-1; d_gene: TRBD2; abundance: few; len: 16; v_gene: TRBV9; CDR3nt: TGTGCCAGCAGCGTATCCCTCACTAGCGGGACTAATGAGCAGTTCTTC; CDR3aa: CASSVSLTSGTNEQFF
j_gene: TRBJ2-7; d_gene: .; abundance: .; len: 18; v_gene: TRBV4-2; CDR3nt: TGTGCCAGCAGCCAATCGTACCCCACGAATATACTCTCCTACGAGCAGTACTTC; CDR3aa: CASSQSYPTNILSYEQYF
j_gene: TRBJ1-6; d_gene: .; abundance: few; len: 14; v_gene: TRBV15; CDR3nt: TGTGCCACCAGCGTGCGACGAGATAATTCACCCCTCCACTTT; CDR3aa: CATSVRRDNSPLHF
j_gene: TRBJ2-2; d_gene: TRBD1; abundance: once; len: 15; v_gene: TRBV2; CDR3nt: TGTGCCAGCAGTGTGGGACAGGGAGTAACCGGGGAGCTGTTTTTT; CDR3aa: CASSVGQGVTGELFF
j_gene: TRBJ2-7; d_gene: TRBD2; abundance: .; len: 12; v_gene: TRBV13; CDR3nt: TGTGCCAGCAGCTTACTAGCGGGAGAGCAGTACTTC; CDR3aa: CASSLLAGEQYF
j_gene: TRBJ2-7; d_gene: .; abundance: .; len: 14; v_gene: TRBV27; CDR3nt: TGTGCCAGCAGCCCCGGTTTTGTCTCCTACGAGCAGTACTTC; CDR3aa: CASSPGFVSYEQYF
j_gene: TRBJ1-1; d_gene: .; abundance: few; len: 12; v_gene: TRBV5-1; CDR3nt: TGCGCCAGCAGCCTCCCGGGACGGGAAGCTTTCTTT; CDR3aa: CASSLPGREAFF
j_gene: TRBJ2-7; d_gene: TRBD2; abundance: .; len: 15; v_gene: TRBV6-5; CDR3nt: TGTGCCAGCAGTTACTCGAGCGGGGCGACCTACGAGCAGTACTTC; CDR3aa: CASSYSSGATYEQYF
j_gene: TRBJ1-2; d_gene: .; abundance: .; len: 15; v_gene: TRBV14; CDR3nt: TGTGCCAGCAGCCAAGAACCCGGGCCTAACTATGGCTACACCTTC; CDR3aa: CASSQEPGPNYGYTF
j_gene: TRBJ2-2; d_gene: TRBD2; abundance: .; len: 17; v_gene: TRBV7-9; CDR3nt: TGTGCCAGCAGCTTATACCTAGCGGGAGAGCGCACCGGGGAGCTGTTTTTT; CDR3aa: CASSLYLAGERTGELFF
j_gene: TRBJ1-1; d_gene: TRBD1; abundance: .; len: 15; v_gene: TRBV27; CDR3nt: TGTGCCAGCAGTCTGCATTCGGACAGGGGGCCTGAAGCTTTCTTT; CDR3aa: CASSLHSDRGPEAFF
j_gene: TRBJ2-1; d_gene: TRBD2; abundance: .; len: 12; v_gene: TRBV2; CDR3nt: TGTGCCAGCAGTTCACCGGGACTAGTTGAGTTCTTC; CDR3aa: CASSSPGLVEFF
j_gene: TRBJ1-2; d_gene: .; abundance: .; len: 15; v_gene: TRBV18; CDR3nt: TGTGCCAGCTCACCACAGAAAGACAGCGTCTATGGCTACACCTTC; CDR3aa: CASSPQKDSVYGYTF
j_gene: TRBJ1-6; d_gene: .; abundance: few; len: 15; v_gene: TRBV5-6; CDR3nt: TGTGCCAGCAGCTCGCGACCGGGAGGAGGGTCACCCCTCCACTTT; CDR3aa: CASSSRPGGGSPLHF
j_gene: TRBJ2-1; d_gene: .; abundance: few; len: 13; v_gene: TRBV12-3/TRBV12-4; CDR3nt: TGTGCCAGCAGTCTTGAACTAGGCAATGAGCAGTTCTTC; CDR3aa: CASSLELGNEQFF
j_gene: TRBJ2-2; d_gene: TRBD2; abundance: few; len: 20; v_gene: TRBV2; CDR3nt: TGTGCCAGCAGTGAAATAGGGCTAGCGGGAGTTCAACTGAACACCGGGGAGCTGTTTTTT; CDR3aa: CASSEIGLAGVQLNTGELFF
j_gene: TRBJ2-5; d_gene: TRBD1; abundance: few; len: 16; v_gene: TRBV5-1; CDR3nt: TGCGCCAGCAGCTTGGCCGCAATCAGGGGGCAAGAGACCCAGTACTTC; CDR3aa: CASSLAAIRGQETQYF
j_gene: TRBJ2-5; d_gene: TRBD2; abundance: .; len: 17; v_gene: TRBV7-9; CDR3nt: TGTGCCAGCAGCTCTTCGTGGACTAGCGGAACCCAAGCGACCCAGTACTTC; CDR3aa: CASSSSWTSGTQATQYF
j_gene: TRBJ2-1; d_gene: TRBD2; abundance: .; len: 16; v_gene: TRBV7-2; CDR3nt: TGTGCCAGCAGCTGGACTAGCGGGAGGGCCTACAATGAGCAGTTCTTC; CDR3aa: CASSWTSGRAYNEQFF
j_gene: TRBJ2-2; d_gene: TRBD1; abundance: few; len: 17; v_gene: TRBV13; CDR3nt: TGTGCCAGCAGCGACACTTACGAGACAGGGTCGACCGGGGAGCTGTTTTTT; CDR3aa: CASSDTYETGSTGELFF
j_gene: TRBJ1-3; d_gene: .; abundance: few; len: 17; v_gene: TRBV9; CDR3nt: TGTGCCAGCAGCGTAGGACGGTCACGGAGCTCTGGAAACACCATATATTTT; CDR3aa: CASSVGRSRSSGNTIYF
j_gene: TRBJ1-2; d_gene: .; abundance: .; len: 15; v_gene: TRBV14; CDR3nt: TGTGCCAGCAGCCAGATACTGGGACACTCCTATGGCTACACCTTC; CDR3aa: CASSQILGHSYGYTF
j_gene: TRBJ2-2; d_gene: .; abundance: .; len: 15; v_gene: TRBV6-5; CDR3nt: TGTGCCAGCAGTTACTCGGGGCGGGCCACCGGGGAGCTGTTTTTT; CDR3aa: CASSYSGRATGELFF
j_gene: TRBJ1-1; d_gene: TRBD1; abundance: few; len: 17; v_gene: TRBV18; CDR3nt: TGTGCCAGCTCACCAAGACAGGGGGCTTCGGTGAACACTGAAGCTTTCTTT; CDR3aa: CASSPRQGASVNTEAFF
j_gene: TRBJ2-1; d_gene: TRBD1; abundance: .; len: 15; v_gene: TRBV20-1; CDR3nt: TGCAGTGCTAGAGGGGACAGGAGGGTTTACAGTGAGCAGTTCTTC; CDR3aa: CSARGDRRVYSEQFF
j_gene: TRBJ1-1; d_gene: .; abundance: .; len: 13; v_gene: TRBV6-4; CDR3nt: TGTGCCAGCAGTGCCGACCGAAACACTGAAGCTTTCTTT; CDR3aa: CASSADRNTEAFF
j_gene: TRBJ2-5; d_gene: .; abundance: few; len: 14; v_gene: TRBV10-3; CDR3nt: TGTGCCACCAGGCTTGCGGGACGGGGGGAGACCCAGTACTTC; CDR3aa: CATRLAGRGETQYF
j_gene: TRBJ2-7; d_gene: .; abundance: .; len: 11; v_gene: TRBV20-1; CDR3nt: TGCAGTGCTGGGTACAGGGCGCAGCAGTACTTC; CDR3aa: CSAGYRAQQYF
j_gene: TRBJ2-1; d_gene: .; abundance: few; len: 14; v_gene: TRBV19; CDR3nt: TGTGCCAGTAGAACCGGGGACGCCGAGTTGGGTCGGTTCTTC; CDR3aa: CASRTGDAELGRFF
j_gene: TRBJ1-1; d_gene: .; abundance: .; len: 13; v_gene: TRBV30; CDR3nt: TGTGCCTGGAGTGTGGGAATGAACACTGAAGCTTTCTTT; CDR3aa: CAWSVGMNTEAFF
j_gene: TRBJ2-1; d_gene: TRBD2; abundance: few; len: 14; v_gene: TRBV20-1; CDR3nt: TGCAGTGCTAGAGTCCCGGGACTAGTCAATGAGCAGTTCTTC; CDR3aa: CSARVPGLVNEQFF
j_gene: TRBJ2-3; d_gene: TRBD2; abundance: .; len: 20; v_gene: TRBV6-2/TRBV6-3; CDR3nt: TGTGCCAGCAGTTACTCGGTTGGACTAGCGGGAGGGCCGGGCCCAGATACGCAGTATTTT; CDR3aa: CASSYSVGLAGGPGPDTQYF
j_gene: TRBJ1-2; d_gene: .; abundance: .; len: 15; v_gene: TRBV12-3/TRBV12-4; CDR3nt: TGTGCCAGCAGTGGGGGTGGGGGGAGAAACTATGGCTACACCTTC; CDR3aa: CASSGGGGRNYGYTF
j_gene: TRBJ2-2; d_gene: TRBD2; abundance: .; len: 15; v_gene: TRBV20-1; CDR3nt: TGCAGTGCTAGAATCTCGGGGGGGAGCCCCGGGGAGCTGTTTTTT; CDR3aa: CSARISGGSPGELFF
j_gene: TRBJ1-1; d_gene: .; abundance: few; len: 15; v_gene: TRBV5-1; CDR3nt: TGCGCCAGCAGAACCGGATTGAATATGAACACTGAAGCTTTCTTT; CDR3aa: CASRTGLNMNTEAFF
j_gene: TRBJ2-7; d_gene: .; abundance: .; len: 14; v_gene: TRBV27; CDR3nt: TGTGCCAGCCGCGGGGAGGCCAGCTCCTACGAGCAGTACTTC; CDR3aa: CASRGEASSYEQYF
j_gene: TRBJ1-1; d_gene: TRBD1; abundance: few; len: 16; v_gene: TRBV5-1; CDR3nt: TGCGCCAGCAGCCCTATTCTGACAGGGGGGAACACTGAAGCTTTCTTT; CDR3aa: CASSPILTGGNTEAFF
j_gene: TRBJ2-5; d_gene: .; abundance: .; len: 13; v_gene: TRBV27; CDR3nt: TGTGCCAGCAGATTATCCGGTCTGGGGACCCAGTACTTC; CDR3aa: CASRLSGLGTQYF
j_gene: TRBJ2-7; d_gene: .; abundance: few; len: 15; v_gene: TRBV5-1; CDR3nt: TGCGCCAGCAGCTTGGAAGCCCGTAAGACCTACGAGCAGTACTTC; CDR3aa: CASSLEARKTYEQYF
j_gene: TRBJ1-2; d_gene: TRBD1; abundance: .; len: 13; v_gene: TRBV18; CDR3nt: TGTGCCAGCTCACCATATAACAGGGGAGACTACACCTTC; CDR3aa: CASSPYNRGDYTF